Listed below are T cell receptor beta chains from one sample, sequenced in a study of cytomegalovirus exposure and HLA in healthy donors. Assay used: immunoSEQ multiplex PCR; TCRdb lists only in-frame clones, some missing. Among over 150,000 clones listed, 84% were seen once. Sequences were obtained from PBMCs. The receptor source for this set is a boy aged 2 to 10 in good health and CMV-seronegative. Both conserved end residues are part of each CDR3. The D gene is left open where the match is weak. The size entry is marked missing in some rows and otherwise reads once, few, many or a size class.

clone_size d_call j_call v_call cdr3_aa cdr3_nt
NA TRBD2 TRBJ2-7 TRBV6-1 CASSERGGPWEQYF TGTGCCAGCAGTGAACGGGGGGGTCCGTGGGAGCAGTACTTC
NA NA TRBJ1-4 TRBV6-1 CASSLGTATNEKLFF TGTGCCAGCAGCCTCGGGACTGCAACTAATGAAAAACTGTTTTTT
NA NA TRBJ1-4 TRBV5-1 CASSLESAGHNEKLFF TGCGCCAGCAGCTTGGAGTCGGCAGGGCATAATGAAAAACTGTTTTTT
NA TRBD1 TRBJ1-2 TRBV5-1 CASSSRTGTTNYGYTF TGCGCCAGCAGCTCCCGGACAGGCACCACTAACTATGGCTACACCTTC
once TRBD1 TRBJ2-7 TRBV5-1 CASSPGTGVWEQYF TGCGCCAGCAGTCCCGGGACAGGGGTATGGGAGCAGTACTTC
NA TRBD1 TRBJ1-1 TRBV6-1 CASSETGQANTEAFF TGTGCCAGCAGTGAAACGGGACAGGCGAACACTGAAGCTTTCTTT
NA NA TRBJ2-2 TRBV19 CASTANTGELFF TGTGCCAGTACAGCGAACACCGGGGAGCTGTTTTTT
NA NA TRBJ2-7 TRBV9 CASSQTGVGEQYF TGTGCCAGCAGCCAGACAGGCGTCGGTGAGCAGTACTTC
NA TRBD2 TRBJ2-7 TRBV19 CASSVSSGSRYEQYF TGTGCCAGTAGTGTTTCTAGCGGGAGTCGTTACGAGCAGTACTTC
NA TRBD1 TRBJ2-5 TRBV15 CATSRHRGLSETQYF TGTGCCACCAGCAGACACAGGGGGCTGTCGGAGACCCAGTACTTC
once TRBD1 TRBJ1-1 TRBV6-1 CASSATDRVWDTEAFF TGTGCCAGCAGTGCTACGGACAGGGTCTGGGACACTGAAGCTTTCTTT
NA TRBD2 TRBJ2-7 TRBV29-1 CSVDGLATDSGLANEQYF TGCAGCGTTGATGGGTTGGCAACAGATTCGGGACTAGCAAACGAGCAGTACTTC
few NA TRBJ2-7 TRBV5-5 CASSLGLGANYEQYF TGTGCCAGCAGCTTGGGTCTGGGAGCCAACTACGAGCAGTACTTC
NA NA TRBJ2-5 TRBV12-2 CASRPLKGGETQYF TGTGCAAGTCGCCCCCTCAAAGGAGGGGAGACCCAGTACTTC
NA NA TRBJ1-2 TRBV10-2 CASSRQGRGDGYTF TGCGCCAGCAGTAGGCAGGGGCGGGGGGATGGCTACACCTTC
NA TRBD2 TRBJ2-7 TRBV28 CASSSPGLAREQYF TGTGCCAGCAGTTCGCCGGGACTAGCGCGCGAGCAGTACTTC
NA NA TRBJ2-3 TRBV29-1 CSVEPPTRNTDTQYF TGCAGCGTTGAACCTCCCACGCGTAACACAGATACGCAGTATTTT
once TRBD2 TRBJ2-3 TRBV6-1 CASSESSGRPTDTQYF TGTGCCAGCAGTGAGTCTAGCGGGAGGCCCACAGATACGCAGTATTTT
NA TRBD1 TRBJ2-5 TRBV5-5 CASSSIYRDRATTAQYF TGTGCCAGCAGCTCGATCTACCGAGACAGGGCTACTACGGCCCAGTACTTC
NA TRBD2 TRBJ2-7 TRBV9 CASSGQPTSGSSYEQYF TGTGCCAGCAGCGGACAACCTACTAGCGGGAGCTCCTACGAGCAGTACTTC
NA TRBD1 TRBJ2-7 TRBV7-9 CASSLDLDRGYHEQYF TGTGCCAGCAGCTTAGATCTGGACAGGGGGTATCACGAGCAGTACTTC
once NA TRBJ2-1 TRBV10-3 CAIALTAGDEQFF TGTGCCATCGCCCTTACAGCGGGCGATGAGCAGTTCTTC
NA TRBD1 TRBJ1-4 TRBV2 CAGRDRGAEKLFF TGTGCCGGCCGGGACAGGGGAGCTGAAAAACTGTTTTTT
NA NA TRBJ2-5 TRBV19 CASSPTGRETQYF TGTGCCAGTAGCCCAACAGGGCGAGAGACCCAGTACTTC
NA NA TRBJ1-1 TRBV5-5 CASSLGGAASEAFF TGTGCCAGCAGCTTGGGTGGGGCGGCGAGTGAAGCTTTCTTT
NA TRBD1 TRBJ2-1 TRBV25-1 CASSHVGTGMDNEQFF TGTGCCAGCAGTCATGTCGGGACAGGAATGGACAATGAGCAGTTCTTC
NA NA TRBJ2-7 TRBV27 CASSQRPKGEQYF TGTGCCAGCAGTCAACGACCGAAGGGGGAGCAGTACTTC
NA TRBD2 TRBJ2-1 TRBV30 CAWSWASGSHEQFF TGTGCCTGGAGTTGGGCTAGCGGGAGCCATGAGCAGTTCTTC
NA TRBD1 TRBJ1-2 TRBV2 CASSGTGTGLYGYTF TGTGCCAGCAGTGGGACCGGGACAGGACTCTATGGCTACACCTTC
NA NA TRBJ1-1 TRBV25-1 CASSGDNVNTEAFF TGTGCCAGCAGTGGAGACAACGTGAACACTGAAGCTTTCTTT
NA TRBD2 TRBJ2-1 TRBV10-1 CALSAPLAGIYNEQFF TGCGCCCTTTCTGCGCCCCTAGCGGGAATATACAATGAGCAGTTCTTC
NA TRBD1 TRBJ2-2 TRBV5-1 CASSRDRAGELFF TGCGCCAGCAGCAGGGACAGGGCCGGGGAGCTGTTTTTT
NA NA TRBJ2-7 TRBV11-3 CASSSGTLYEQYF TGTGCCAGCAGCTCGGGGACTCTCTACGAGCAGTACTTC
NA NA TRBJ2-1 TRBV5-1 CASSLTWRLPIFNEQFF TGCGCCAGCAGCCTGACTTGGAGACTACCCATCTTCAATGAGCAGTTCTTC
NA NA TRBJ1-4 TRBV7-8 CASNQERGLTTNEKLFF TGTGCCAGCAACCAAGAAAGAGGGCTTACAACTAATGAAAAACTGTTTTTT
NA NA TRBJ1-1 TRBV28 CASSLYDRNTEAFF TGTGCCAGCAGTTTATATGACAGGAACACTGAAGCTTTCTTT
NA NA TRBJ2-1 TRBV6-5 CASSLTGSSYNEQFF TGTGCCAGCAGTTTGACAGGAAGCTCCTACAATGAGCAGTTCTTC